The 14 T cell receptor beta chains listed next were all sequenced from one sample in a study of blood T cells in healthy people across ages. Through a sample-barcoded 5' primer and a J-beta primer mix, a second PCR was run for about 6 to 11 cycles. MiXCR was run by TCRdb on the 5' RACE reads, yielding one entry per CDR3 protein. This sample has fewer than 900,000 distinct CDR3 sequences; around 34% occur once, and the top ten carry 10% to 15%. The sequencing sample was made of blood. The receptor source for this set is a man younger than 35 in good health.

The V and J genes are TRBV20-1 and TRBJ1-5; 7 positions agree with TRBD1. V shed 5 bases and J 7 bases; nucleotides not matched to a gene: 8. Germline V gives CDR1 DFQATT, CDR2 SNEGSKA (reference sequence). CDR3 size: 13 residues. The CDR3 DNA reads as TGCAGTGCTTCACAGGGGAGAGGCCAGCCCCAGCATTTT. It codes for CSASQGRGQPQHF.

This clonotype was observed a handful of times. The gene calls are TRBV12-3 or TRBV12-4 and TRBJ2-3; the D gene is possibly TRBD1 (6 bases). The CDR3 has 16 amino acids. Trimming pared 6 bases from V and 2 bases from J, leaving 18 bases between. The CDR3 DNA follows: TGTGCCAGCAGGGGGGCAACCGGGACGTCCACAGATACGCAGTATTTT. It translates to CASRGATGTSTDTQYF.

This clonotype was seen more than once but under ten times. The chain uses TRBV11-2 and TRBJ1-1; 9 bases are a match to TRBD1. Looked up from germline, CDR1 is SGHAT and CDR2 is FQNNGV. Germline trimming cut 5 bases from V and 3 bases from J; bases unmatched to any gene: 19. This CDR3 has 19 amino acids. The CDR3 reads CASSPNRGRGEKEDTEAFF. As DNA, the CDR3 is TGTGCCAGCAGCCCAAACAGGGGGCGCGGTGAAAAGGAGGACACTGAAGCTTTCTTT.

Note on this clonotype: This may come from a read error, since a much larger clone is one base off. The chain carries TRBV12-3 or TRBV12-4 and TRBJ1-1, with D hard to call. V gave up 4 bases and J gave up 3 bases, with 3 bases separating them. The CDR3 runs 11 residues. The CDR3 bases are TGTGCCAGCAGTTACTACACTGAAGCTTTCTTT. This sequence encodes CASSYYTEAFF.

The chain combines TRBV4-1 with TRBJ1-2, with a possible D match to TRBD1 (6 bases). This CDR3 is 14 amino acids long. V was pared by 0 bases and J by 6 bases, with 11 bases between. The germline V gene has CDR1 MGHRA and CDR2 YSYEKL. The CDR3 reads CASSQEPRGDGYTF. The CDR3 DNA is TGCGCCAGCAGCCAAGAGCCCAGGGGAGATGGCTACACCTTC.

This chain uses TRBV10-3 with TRBJ1-1, with D tentatively TRBD1 (6 bases). The germline V and J ends were trimmed by 4 bases and 5 bases, with 14 bases remaining between them. Germline CDR1 is ENHRY and CDR2 is SYGVKD. The CDR3 has 14 residues. CDR3 sequence (DNA): TGTGCCATCAGTGCAACTACAGGGCAAACTGAAGCTTTCTTT. This codes for CAISATTGQTEAFF.

The V call is TRBV20-1, the J call TRBJ1-4; D gene uncertain. Germline V gene sequence: CDR1 DFQATT, CDR2 SNEGSKA (reference sequence). This CDR3 region has 14 residues. V was clipped by 4 bases and J by 3 bases, with 12 bases between them. This chain's CDR3 is CSATPGGANEKLFF. CDR3 DNA sequence: TGCAGTGCTACCCCCGGTGGGGCTAATGAAAAACTGTTTTTT.

This rearrangement joins TRBV6-2 or TRBV6-3 to TRBJ2-2; D is possibly TRBD2 (7 bases). Germline CDR1 reads MNHEY; CDR2 reads SVGEGT. The CDR3 totals 16 residues. V lost 2 bases and J 7 bases, leaving 17 bases between the germline ends. CDR3 residues: CASSYRRGQLHGELFF. The CDR3 DNA sequence: TGTGCCAGCAGTTACCGGCGGGGGCAGCTTCACGGGGAGCTGTTTTTT.

This clonotype was observed at least ten times. The chain uses TRBV27 and TRBJ2-7; a weak D match, TRBD1 (6 bases). Germline V CDR1 and CDR2: MNHEY, SMNVEV (reference sequence). V lost 7 bases and J lost 3, with 19 bases in between. This CDR3 region has 15 residues. The CDR3 nucleotides read TGTGCCAGCACCCCTTCGCGGACAGAAGTCTACGAGCAGTACTTC. This translates into CASTPSRTEVYEQYF.

J is TRBJ1-1 and V is TRBV14, with D possibly matching TRBD1 (6 bases). Germline CDR1 and CDR2: SGHDN and FVKESK. The CDR3 covers 15 residues. Trimming shortened V by 6 bases and J by 5 bases, and 19 bases separated the two germline ends. The DNA of the CDR3 is TGTGCCAGCAGTCACAACAGGGAAGTCGGGACTGAAGCTTTCTTT. This sequence encodes CASSHNREVGTEAFF.

This clonotype was counted many times. V is TRBV29-1 and J is TRBJ2-1; D not certain. V lost 5 bases and J 3 bases, leaving 8 bases between the germline ends. Germline V CDR1 and CDR2: SQVTM, ANQGSEA. The length of the CDR3 is 12 residues. The CDR3 loop is CSVYIFYNEQFF. The CDR3 DNA is TGCAGCGTTTATATTTTCTACAATGAGCAGTTCTTC.

Points on this clonotype: A much larger clonotype is one base distant, so this may be a read error. CDR3 protein: CTSGLSSGYTDTQYF. DNA for the CDR3: TGTACTAGTGGTTTGTCCTCGGGTTACACAGATACGCAGTATTTT. The V call is TRBV12-5, the J call TRBJ2-3, with D possibly TRBD2 on 5 matching bases. CDR1 and CDR2 from the germline V gene are LGHNT and FRNRAP. There are 15 residues in the CDR3.

Ten or more counts support this clonotype. V is TRBV7-9 and J is TRBJ1-6, with D perhaps matching TRBD1 (5 bases). With 5 bases removed from V and 8 bases from J, the gap between germline ends came to 10 bases. Germline V lookup: CDR1 SEHNR, CDR2 FQNEAQ (reference sequence). The CDR3 loop spans 13 amino acids. CDR3 region: CASSIGGDSPLHF. In DNA, the CDR3 is TGTGCCAGCAGCATTGGGGGGGATTCACCCCTCCACTTT.

The chain employs TRBV14 and TRBJ1-3; D gene uncertain. The CDR3 extends over 11 amino acids. V lost 8 bases and J 1 base, leaving 3 bases between the germline ends. Per the germline V gene, CDR1 is SGHDN and CDR2 is FVKESK. CDR3 sequence: CASGSGNTIYF. CDR3 DNA: TGTGCCAGCGGGTCTGGAAACACCATATATTTT.